Below, one T cell receptor beta chain is given with its context. The antigen remains undetermined. RNA, once extracted, was reverse transcribed into cDNA for use as the sequencing template. Libraries were prepared by immunoSEQ multiplex PCR; TCRdb keeps only in-frame clonotypes and omits some of them. The data hold roughly 250,000 clones, with 65% to 70% observed a single time. It was from PBMCs that CD4+ and CD8+ T cells were sorted. This sample is part of a study of CD8+ T cells in alopecia areata. The overall study: The drug, oral tofacitinib, was given to treated patients at 5 to 10 mg twice daily. The study's findings and limits: It was lesional scalp, especially alopecia totalis/universalis, that showed higher clonality than normal scalp.

Germline assignment: CDR1 SQVTM and CDR2 ANQGSEA. Trimming removed 6 bases at V and 3 bases at J, with 8 bases between. The CDR3 consists of 11 residues. The sample was CD4+ T cells sorted from blood, taken at week 0. This TCR was recovered from a human donor with alopecia areata. The V and J genes are TRBV29-1 and TRBJ1-2; no clear D gene. For the CDR3, the DNA is TGCAGCGTCCTGATTGACTATGGCTACACCTTC. Protein: CSVLIDYGYTF.